This entry is about one TCR beta chain. The antigen remains unidentified. The data were obtained in a study of T cell responses to AZD1222 COVID-19 vaccine. The study's findings and limits: There were vaccine-associated CD4 TCRs across spike, dominant at 160-218 and 743-854. Donors in the cohort were predominantly white British and more often female, and clonal diversity was possibly underestimated.

Trimming removed 1 base from V and 7 bases from J; junction bases left unmatched: 9. This CDR3 is 16 amino acids long. Germline V gives CDR1 LNHDA, CDR2 SQIVND (reference sequence). The table came from immunoSEQ multiplex PCR; TCRdb's copy has only in-frame clones and leaves some out. The data contain about 140,000 clones, about 90% of them singletons. The sample in question was peripheral blood, obtained on day 0 of AZD1222 vaccination. The chain carries TRBV19 and TRBJ2-1; 8 bases are a match to TRBD2. This TCR came from an adult in good health. In DNA form, the CDR3 reads TGTGCCAGTAGTATAGGTGCAGCGGGAGAATGGAATGAGCAGTTCTTC. Amino acids: CASSIGAAGEWNEQFF.